This T cell receptor beta chain was recovered during a study of shared clonotypes between healthy human individuals. At a deep level, the assay was run. Genomic DNA per cell subset filled all wells of several immunoSEQ plates. Sequencing was performed with immunoSEQ multiplex PCR; in TCRdb, only in-frame clones are kept and a portion is missing. This table holds 450,000 to 550,000 clones, 75% to 85% found once. The material sequenced was PBMCs. The receptor's source is a middle-aged woman in good health. Some clones in this sample may be carry-over from other donors' samples.

The CDR3 is CASNNQGFVFQPQHF. The CDR3 region has the DNA TGTGCCAGTAACAACCAGGGTTTTGTGTTTCAGCCCCAGCATTTT. The V and J genes are TRBV19 and TRBJ1-5; D possibly corresponds to TRBD1 (5 bases). The CDR3 totals 15 residues. The V end lost 7 bases, the J end lost 6 bases, and 19 bases lay between the germline ends. Germline loops: CDR1 LNHDA, CDR2 SQIVND (reference sequence).